The rows below give T cell receptor beta chains drawn from one sample of a study of human T cells and chemical hapten exposure. TCRdb called the RACE reads again in MiXCR, with one record for every CDR3 protein. The table includes about 120,000 distinct CDR3 sequences, roughly 13% detected once. The sequences come from whole blood, collected in connection with sensitization to the hapten diphenylcyclopropenone (DPC). The receptors here all came from a woman younger than 35 with alopecia areata. Some clones in this sample may be carry-over from other donors' samples. Both conserved end residues are part of each CDR3.

V gene	J gene	CDR3 protein
TRBV28	TRBJ2-7	CASLTPGIYEQYF
TRBV4-2	TRBJ2-7	CASSRGGRGAFSYEQYF
TRBV7-6	TRBJ2-2	CASSLGPRGTGELFF
TRBV10-3	TRBJ2-1	CATTTYNEQFF
TRBV5-6	TRBJ1-2	CASSPETGANVYGYTF
TRBV11-3	TRBJ1-3	CASSRSGTKGNTIYF
TRBV12-5	TRBJ1-5	CASGPVMGQPQHF
TRBV28	TRBJ1-1	CASSPADSGQKQGAFF
TRBV9	TRBJ2-2	CASSVAPNTGELFF
TRBV13	TRBJ1-3	CAIRDRIHSSGNTIYF
TRBV6-6	TRBJ2-3	CASLSGGNADTQYF
TRBV28	TRBJ2-3	CASSQSAGGRSTDTQYF
TRBV2	TRBJ2-2	CATTANTGELFF
TRBV7-9	TRBJ1-2	CASSLSRGHGDGYTF
TRBV7-8	TRBJ1-1	CASSLPGQGASGGVDTEAFF
TRBV10-3	TRBJ1-4	CAISPTGYNEKLFF
TRBV2	TRBJ2-1	CASSESAGFGSYNEQFF
TRBV11-2	TRBJ2-3	CASSLIRDRGTDTQYF
TRBV7-7	TRBJ2-2	CASSPPLNTGELFF
TRBV18	TRBJ2-6	CASSPLGTGSSGANVLTF
TRBV4-2	TRBJ1-4	CASSQTDRGDEKLFF
TRBV2	TRBJ2-1	CASRWTSGENEQFF